This is a list of T cell receptor beta chains from one sample in a study of blood T cell repertoires in COVID-19. Measured with immunoSEQ multiplex PCR; TCRdb has only the in-frame clones, and not every one. The sample has about 36,000 clones, around 73% seen once. The sample taken for sequencing was peripheral blood. All receptors derive from a man between 70 and 80 years old with acute or convalescent COVID-19. The CDR3 runs from the conserved cysteine through the conserved F or W. Fields, in order: clone size, V gene, CDR3 length, D gene, J gene, CDR3 protein, CDR3 DNA. D genes are given only for firm matches. Rows may omit the clone size; those that give it use once, few, many or a size class.

few	TRBV27	16	TRBD2	TRBJ2-3	CASSPRLAQYTDTQYF	TGTGCCAGCAGTCCACGACTAGCACAATACACAGATACGCAGTATTTT
-	TRBV3-1/TRBV3-2	17	TRBD1	TRBJ2-2	CASSSTGTGGRTGELFF	TGTGCCAGCAGCTCAACCGGGACAGGGGGTAGGACCGGGGAGCTGTTTTTT
once	TRBV29-1	15	TRBD1	TRBJ2-7	CSVSGTGAFENEQYF	TGCAGCGTCTCCGGGACAGGGGCGTTTGAGAACGAGCAGTACTTC
-	TRBV28	15	-	TRBJ2-7	CASSLWGLSSYEQYF	TGTGCCAGCAGTTTATGGGGCTTGAGCTCCTACGAGCAGTACTTC
few	TRBV11-3	17	TRBD2	TRBJ2-2	CASSPGLAGVGTGELFF	TGTGCCAGCAGCCCCGGACTAGCGGGAGTCGGGACCGGGGAGCTGTTTTTT
-	TRBV3-1/TRBV3-2	15	-	TRBJ1-5	CASSQGQRSNQPQHF	TGTGCCAGCAGCCAAGGACAAAGAAGCAATCAGCCCCAGCATTTT
-	TRBV28	19	TRBD2	TRBJ2-1	CASSFYSGRLIGTYNEQFF	TGTGCCAGCAGTTTTTACAGCGGGAGATTAATCGGTACTTACAATGAGCAGTTCTTC
once	TRBV28	14	-	TRBJ1-2	CACEVTRGYGGYTF	TGTGCCTGCGAGGTCACCCGGGGTTACGGTGGCTACACCTTC
-	TRBV15	17	TRBD1	TRBJ2-1	CATSSGAAGQGYSEQFF	TGTGCCACCAGCAGCGGAGCAGCGGGACAGGGTTACAGTGAGCAGTTCTTC
once	TRBV27	15	-	TRBJ1-1	CASSFGLGANTEAFF	TGTGCCAGCAGTTTTGGCCTGGGGGCGAACACTGAAGCTTTCTTT
-	TRBV15	13	TRBD2	TRBJ2-7	CAIRLAGVGEQYF	TGTGCCATAAGACTAGCGGGAGTTGGGGAGCAGTACTTC
-	TRBV7-9	17	-	TRBJ2-5	CASSLVGLTQGRETQYF	TGTGCCAGCAGCTTAGTGGGACTCACTCAAGGCAGGGAGACCCAGTACTTC
few	TRBV5-8	13	-	TRBJ1-2	CASSPTVNYGYTF	TGTGCCAGCAGCCCGACAGTCAACTATGGCTACACCTTC
-	TRBV7-2	17	TRBD1	TRBJ2-2	CASSLDRGQANTGELFF	TGTGCCAGCAGCTTAGATCGTGGACAGGCGAACACCGGGGAGCTGTTTTTT
-	TRBV6-2/TRBV6-3	16	TRBD1	TRBJ1-5	CASSSGGTGVNQPQHF	TGTGCCAGCAGTTCAGGTGGGACAGGGGTCAATCAGCCCCAGCATTTT
-	TRBV3-1/TRBV3-2	16	-	TRBJ2-7	CASSQDLAAGTYEQYF	TGTGCCAGCAGCCAAGATTTGGCGGCGGGGACCTACGAGCAGTACTTC
-	TRBV7-9	16	-	TRBJ1-6	CASSSKFGEGNSPLHF	TGTGCCAGCAGCTCGAAATTCGGGGAGGGTAATTCACCCCTCCACTTT
-	TRBV13	18	-	TRBJ1-3	CASSPVVLQGNSGNTIYF	TGTGCCAGCAGCCCGGTGGTGTTGCAGGGGAACTCTGGAAACACCATATATTTT
-	TRBV7-9	14	-	TRBJ1-2	CASSYRQTGRGYTF	TGTGCCAGCAGCTACAGACAGACGGGGAGGGGCTACACCTTC
once	TRBV3-1/TRBV3-2	14	TRBD1	TRBJ1-3	CASRDRGSGNTIYF	TGTGCCAGCAGGGACAGGGGATCTGGAAACACCATATATTTT
-	TRBV24-1	13	-	TRBJ2-3	CATAGTWADTQYF	TGTGCCACCGCCGGGACTTGGGCAGATACGCAGTATTTT
-	TRBV18	17	-	TRBJ1-4	CASLRAGGSSTNEKLFF	TGTGCCAGCTTAAGGGCGGGGGGATCTTCAACTAATGAAAAACTGTTTTTT
few	TRBV19	15	TRBD1	TRBJ2-3	CASSIEDRGTDTQYF	TGTGCCAGTAGTATAGAGGACAGGGGCACAGATACGCAGTATTTT
-	TRBV27	16	TRBD2	TRBJ2-2	CASSPWTSGGDGELFF	TGTGCCAGCAGTCCTTGGACTAGCGGGGGTGACGGGGAGCTGTTTTTT
-	TRBV15	15	TRBD1	TRBJ2-2	CATSPDRGYTGELFF	TGTGCCACCAGCCCGGACAGGGGGTACACCGGGGAGCTGTTTTTT
few	TRBV29-1	15	TRBD2	TRBJ2-1	CSVENRGDGYNEQFF	TGCAGCGTTGAAAATCGGGGGGATGGTTACAATGAGCAGTTCTTC
-	TRBV19	11	-	TRBJ2-2	CASSILGELFF	TGTGCCAGTAGTATCCTCGGGGAGCTGTTTTTT
-	TRBV19	15	TRBD2	TRBJ2-2	CASSILAGVTGELFF	TGTGCCAGTAGTATACTAGCGGGAGTCACCGGGGAGCTGTTTTTT
-	TRBV19	13	TRBD1	TRBJ1-1	CASRTKQGIEAFF	TGTGCCAGTAGGACTAAACAGGGGATTGAAGCTTTCTTT
-	TRBV19	15	-	TRBJ2-7	CASSRRPGNFYEQYF	TGTGCCAGTAGTAGGAGGCCAGGAAACTTCTACGAGCAGTACTTC
-	TRBV18	13	TRBD1	TRBJ2-7	CASSPGGTGREYF	TGTGCCAGCTCACCGGGAGGGACAGGGCGTGAGTACTTC
-	TRBV6-6	16	-	TRBJ1-5	CASSYLGQDSNQPQHF	TGTGCCAGCAGTTACCTCGGACAAGATAGCAATCAGCCCCAGCATTTT
-	TRBV2	13	-	TRBJ1-1	CASRLNMNTEAFF	TGTGCCAGCAGGCTCAACATGAACACTGAAGCTTTCTTT
-	TRBV6-1	16	TRBD2	TRBJ2-7	CASSDLRTSGSYEQYF	TGTGCCAGCAGTGACCTGAGGACTAGCGGGTCCTACGAGCAGTACTTC
few	TRBV28	15	TRBD1	TRBJ1-5	CASSSRQGGGQPQHF	TGTGCCAGCAGTTCTCGACAGGGCGGCGGTCAGCCCCAGCATTTT
-	TRBV24-1	17	TRBD2	TRBJ2-1	CATIGGAGLAGGHEQFF	TGTGCCACCATAGGGGGGGCAGGACTAGCGGGAGGCCATGAGCAGTTCTTC
-	TRBV6-5	15	-	TRBJ2-7	CASSNPWGNSYEQYF	TGTGCCAGCAGTAACCCGTGGGGCAATTCCTACGAGCAGTACTTC
-	TRBV7-6	16	-	TRBJ2-3	CASSLDVTSGTDTQYF	TGTGCCAGCAGCTTAGATGTGACTAGTGGCACAGATACGCAGTATTTT
-	TRBV11-3	18	TRBD1	TRBJ2-5	CASSSFLPTDRVQETQYF	TGTGCCAGCAGCTCCTTTTTACCCACGGACAGGGTCCAAGAGACCCAGTACTTC
few	TRBV6-5	16	-	TRBJ2-2	CASSYSLGAGSGELFF	TGTGCCAGCAGTTACTCTTTGGGGGCAGGGTCCGGGGAGCTGTTTTTT
-	TRBV5-1	15	TRBD1	TRBJ1-2	CASSLERQGGTGYTF	TGCGCCAGCAGCTTGGAAAGACAGGGTGGAACGGGCTACACCTTC
-	TRBV4-3	16	-	TRBJ2-2	CASSQLTGSNTGELFF	TGCGCCAGCAGCCAGTTGACAGGTTCGAACACCGGGGAGCTGTTTTTT
few	TRBV4-3	15	TRBD2	TRBJ2-1	CASSQIAGVLDEQFF	TGCGCCAGCAGCCAAATAGCGGGAGTCCTGGATGAGCAGTTCTTC
few	TRBV6-6	15	TRBD2	TRBJ2-5	CASSLTSGGKETQYF	TGTGCCAGCAGTTTAACTAGCGGGGGAAAAGAGACCCAGTACTTC
-	TRBV4-1	14	TRBD1	TRBJ2-7	CASSARQGLHEQYF	TGCGCCAGCAGCGCCCGACAGGGTCTCCACGAGCAGTACTTC
-	TRBV7-9	15	TRBD2	TRBJ2-5	CASSLRLAGGETQYF	TGTGCCAGCAGCTTACGCCTAGCGGGGGGGGAGACCCAGTACTTC
-	TRBV28	14	-	TRBJ2-2	CASSLGLNTGELFF	TGTGCCAGCAGCCTGGGGCTGAACACCGGGGAGCTGTTTTTT
-	TRBV6-5	14	-	TRBJ2-2	CASTWTANTGELFF	TGTGCCAGCACATGGACAGCGAACACCGGGGAGCTGTTTTTT
few	TRBV19	14	TRBD1	TRBJ2-7	CASSHRGQFHEQYF	TGTGCCAGTAGTCACAGGGGACAGTTCCACGAGCAGTACTTC
-	TRBV3-1/TRBV3-2	15	-	TRBJ1-4	CASSRGTPSGEKLFF	TGTGCCAGCAGCCGCGGGACTCCTTCTGGTGAAAAACTGTTTTTT
once	TRBV25-1	18	TRBD2	TRBJ2-1	CASSDRLAGDGTYNEQFF	TGTGCCAGCAGTGACAGACTAGCGGGAGACGGGACCTACAATGAGCAGTTCTTC
-	TRBV18	17	-	TRBJ2-1	CASSPSDRREGSGEQFF	TGTGCCAGCTCACCATCCGACAGGCGCGAAGGGAGCGGTGAGCAGTTCTTC
-	TRBV19	14	TRBD1	TRBJ1-1	CASSTRTGSTEAFF	TGTGCCAGTAGTACTCGGACAGGGAGCACTGAAGCTTTCTTT
few	TRBV7-6	15	-	TRBJ1-3	CASSLMSGSGNTIYF	TGTGCCAGCAGCTTAATGTCGGGTTCCGGAAACACCATATATTTT
-	TRBV4-1	18	-	TRBJ2-7	CASSHLLSKEGRSYEQYF	TGCGCCAGCAGCCACCTACTGTCTAAGGAGGGTAGGTCCTACGAGCAGTACTTC
-	TRBV15	14	TRBD1	TRBJ1-5	CATSRTGANQPQHF	TGTGCCACCAGCAGGACAGGGGCCAATCAGCCCCAGCATTTT
once	TRBV11-3	15	-	TRBJ2-2	CASSLERANTGELFF	TGTGCCAGCAGCTTAGAACGGGCGAACACCGGGGAGCTGTTTTTT
-	TRBV3-1/TRBV3-2	14	TRBD2	TRBJ2-7	CATTGGGGSYEQYF	TGTGCCACTACGGGGGGAGGCGGTTCCTACGAGCAGTACTTC